This T cell receptor (beta chain) was found in a study of CD8+ T cells in alopecia areata. Across the study: Treatment of the treated patients consisted of oral tofacitinib, 5 to 10 mg twice daily.

Treatment: oral pan-JAK inhibitor, 5-10 mg twice daily. Study-wide results and limits: Whether baseline CD8+ expansion is linked to response remains uncertain, given a single nonresponder.

Worth noting for this clone: What it recognizes is unknown.

TCR sequencing used cDNA made by reverse transcription of extracted RNA. Clones were read by immunoSEQ multiplex PCR, and TCRdb kept only the in-frame ones, dropping some. The table lists fewer than 250,000 clones, 64% of them singletons. Sequencing used CD4+ T cells sorted from blood, obtained at week 4, from a patient treated with tofacitinib. This receptor was obtained from a human donor with alopecia areata.

The CDR3 DNA follows: TGCGCCAGCAGCCAAGGACGGACACAACCCTACGAGCAGTACTTC. This codes for CASSQGRTQPYEQYF. The chain links TRBV4-3 to TRBJ2-7; a weak D match, TRBD1 (5 bases). Germline CDR1 reads LGHNA; CDR2 reads YSLEER. The CDR3 loop spans 15 amino acids. Trimming cost V 1 base and J 2 bases, with 12 bases left between them.